Given below is one T cell receptor (beta chain) in context. Its cognate antigen is unknown. CDR1 and CDR2 from the germline V gene are ENHRY and SYGVKD. The CDR3 covers 16 residues. V shed 0 bases and J 6 bases; nucleotides not matched to a gene: 1. This sample is drawn from a study of T cell repertoires in cytomegalovirus infection. Whole-study context: Indications came from public TCR beta signatures; they pointed to CMV infection and to a matching HLA type.

Whole-study results and caveats: The cumulative frequency of public TCR beta families identified carriers of CMV plus the relevant HLA. Dominating the ex vivo response were HLA-C-restricted CMV-specific TCR beta clonotypes.

Using its own MiXCR run on the reads, TCRdb lists one record per CDR3 protein. The table records about 310,000 distinct CDR3 sequences, around 10% of them present only once. The rearrangement joins TRBV10-3 to TRBJ2-1; 14 bases fit TRBD2. The material sequenced was PBMCs. The clonotype was recovered from a human donor in good health (CMV status not recorded). Some clones in this sample may be carry-over from other donors' samples. Written as DNA, the CDR3 is TGTGCCATCAGTGAGTCGGGACTAGCGGGGGCCAATGAGCAGTTCTTC. Translation: CAISESGLAGANEQFF.